Following are 9 T cell receptor beta chains from one sample sequenced in a study of OX40 agonist ivuxolimab in advanced cancers. TCRdb keeps only in-frame clones here, not all; method: immunoSEQ multiplex PCR. The sample includes around 68,000 clones, approximately 85% seen only once; the top ten take under 20%. The specimen comprised CD4+ or CD8+ T cells sorted from blood, sampled in a trial of the OX40 agonist ivuxolimab. The receptors stem from an adult with an advanced solid tumor such as melanoma, head and neck, liver or kidney cancer.

The genes are TRBV20-1 and TRBJ2-3; D unresolved. CDR1 is DFQATT and CDR2 is SNEGSKA in the germline V gene (reference sequence). V lost 5 bases and J 7 bases, leaving 10 bases between the germline ends. This CDR3 is built from 11 residues. CDR3 DNA sequence: TGCAGTGCTTCCCACATAAATACGCAGTATTTT. This codes for CSASHINTQYF.

The rearrangement uses TRBV7-9 and TRBJ2-3, with 11 bases fitting TRBD2. CDR3 length: 15 residues. V shed 4 bases, J shed 3 bases, and the junction held 3 bases outside the gene matches. Per germline, CDR1 SEHNR and CDR2 FQNEAQ (reference sequence). For the CDR3, the DNA is TGTGCCAGCAGCTCGGGACTAGCGGTGACAGATACGCAGTATTTT. The encoded protein is CASSSGLAVTDTQYF.

The chain is built from TRBV7-9 and TRBJ1-2; the D is unclear. V lost 1 base to trimming and J lost 5 bases, with 5 bases between them. The CDR3 loop spans 12 amino acids. Germline assignment: CDR1 SEHNR and CDR2 FQNEAQ (reference sequence). Here the CDR3 reads CASSLDEYGYTF. In DNA, the CDR3 is TGTGCCAGCAGCTTAGATGAATATGGCTACACCTTC. Full variable domain (remainder filled in from reference TRBV7-9 and TRBJ1-2): DTGVSQNPRHKITKRGQNVTFRCDPISEHNRLYWYRQTLGQGPEFLTYFQNEAQLEKSRLLSDRFSAERPKGSFSTLEIQRTEQGDSAMYLCASSLDEYGYTFGSGTRLTVV.

This chain joins TRBV2 and TRBJ2-7; 8 nucleotides agree with TRBD1. V was clipped by 4 bases and J by 6 bases; unmatched bases: 11. From germline, CDR1 is SNHLY and CDR2 FYNNEI. This CDR3 spans 15 amino acids. In nucleotides, the CDR3 is TGTGCCAGCAGTGGACGGCAGGGGGCGAGTCTCGAGCAGTACTTC. This sequence encodes CASSGRQGASLEQYF.

The V call is TRBV5-1, the J call TRBJ2-1; D is possibly TRBD2 (5 bases). The CDR3 runs to 16 residues. V dropped 4 bases and J dropped 0 bases, with 14 bases sitting between them. Per germline, CDR1 SGHRS and CDR2 YFSETQ. The CDR3, as DNA: TGCGCCAGCAGCCACGGCCTAGCTCCCTCCTACAATGAGCAGTTCTTC. Amino acid sequence: CASSHGLAPSYNEQFF.

The chain links TRBV2 to TRBJ2-5, with TRBD1 as a possible D gene (6 bases). The J call may be faulty, since TRBJ2-7 better matches the DNA end. Germline values: CDR1 SNHLY, CDR2 FYNNEI. CDR3 length: 12 amino acids. The CDR3 protein is CASNLDSYEQYF. The DNA of the CDR3 is TGTGCCAGCAACCTGGACAGCTACGAGCAGTACTTC.

The chain is built from TRBV19 and TRBJ2-1, with D possibly called TRBD1 or TRBD2 (5 bases each). V was cut by 10 bases and J by 6 bases, with 19 bases left in between. The CDR3 spans 14 residues. Germline V gene sequence: CDR1 LNHDA, CDR2 SQIVND (reference sequence). The CDR3 here is CATRRDPSVNEQFF. The CDR3 DNA sequence: TGTGCCACCAGACGGGACCCCAGCGTCAATGAGCAGTTCTTC.

The genes are TRBV27 and TRBJ2-5; 9 bases fit TRBD2. The J call may be in error: the DNA end matches TRBJ2-7 better. The length of the CDR3 is 15 residues. Germline V gene data show CDR1 as MNHEY and CDR2 as SMNVEV (reference sequence). The CDR3 coding sequence is TGTGCCAGCAGCCCTTTTGGGACTAGCTGGTCCGAGCAGTACTTC. Its protein product is CASSPFGTSWSEQYF.

The rearrangement links TRBV6-6 to TRBJ1-2; maybe TRBD1 (5 bases). The ends were cut back, 4 bases at V and 7 bases at J, with 7 bases in the middle. Germline assignment: CDR1 MNHNY and CDR2 SVGAGI (reference sequence). The CDR3 has 11 amino acids. The CDR3 sequence: CASSLTGGYTF. CDR3 in DNA: TGTGCCAGCAGTTTAACAGGTGGCTACACCTTC.